The 18 T cell receptor beta chains listed next were all sequenced from one sample in a study of blood T cell repertoires in COVID-19. The data were produced by immunoSEQ multiplex PCR, yet TCRdb's version contains in-frame clones alone and is incomplete. The sample comprises approximately 46,000 clones, roughly 84% of which are singletons, and about 4% rests with the top ten. Sequenced: peripheral blood. Receptor source: a woman in her 70s with acute or convalescent COVID-19.

The chain couples TRBV11-2 to TRBJ1-1; tentative D call: TRBD1 (6 bases). This CDR3 is 14 amino acids long. Trimming shortened V by 5 bases and J by 1 base, and 11 bases separated the two germline ends. Germline assignment: CDR1 SGHAT and CDR2 FQNNGV. The CDR3 loop is CASSPRGGNTEAFF. For the CDR3, the DNA is TGTGCCAGCAGCCCTAGGGGGGGGAACACTGAAGCTTTCTTT.

V gene TRBV27 combines with J gene TRBJ1-2; 7 nucleotides agree with TRBD1. Germline V lookup: CDR1 MNHEY, CDR2 SMNVEV (reference sequence). V was pared by 0 bases and J by 4 bases, with 5 bases of the junction left unmatched. The CDR3 covers 15 residues. In DNA, the CDR3 is TGTGCCAGCAGTTTATCGGCGGGACAGTTCTATGGCTACACCTTC. Translation: CASSLSAGQFYGYTF.

V gene TRBV11-2 combines with J gene TRBJ2-5, with TRBD2 identical over 15 bases. The CDR3 is 17 amino acids. Germline loops: CDR1 SGHAT, CDR2 FQNNGV. Germline trimming cut 6 bases from V and 4 bases from J; bases unmatched to any gene: 9. CDR3 bases: TGTGCCAGCAGTTCCCTTGGACTAGCGGGAGGGCCAGAGACCCAGTACTTC. Translation: CASSSLGLAGGPETQYF.

The CDR3 protein is CASSPGRDSHNEQFF. CDR3 coding DNA: TGTGCCAGCTCACCGGGTAGGGACAGCCACAATGAGCAGTTCTTC. V gene TRBV18 combines with J gene TRBJ2-1, with TRBD1 matching over 7 bases. This CDR3 comprises 15 residues. The J segment lost 5 bases and the V segment lost 3 bases, leaving 7 bases of the junction unmatched. The germline gives CDR1 KGHSH, CDR2 LQKENI.

The V gene is TRBV5-4, the J gene TRBJ2-7, with 13 nucleotides matching TRBD2. The J segment lost 1 base and the V segment lost 4 bases, leaving 5 bases of the junction unmatched. CDR1 is SGHNT and CDR2 is YYREEE in the germline V gene (reference sequence). The CDR3 is made up of 16 amino acids. CDR3 nucleotides: TGTGCCAGCAGCCCGGGACTAGCGGGGACTTCCTACGAGCAGTACTTC. Residues: CASSPGLAGTSYEQYF.

This sequence joins TRBV19 and TRBJ2-1; 7 nucleotides match TRBD2. Germline V gene lookup returns CDR1 LNHDA and CDR2 SQIVND (reference sequence). With 6 bases clipped from V and 1 base from J, the junction kept 9 bases outside the gene matches. This CDR3 region has 16 residues. The CDR3 loop is CASRRPGGGSYNEQFF. CDR3 nucleotide sequence: TGTGCCAGTAGACGCCCTGGGGGGGGGTCCTACAATGAGCAGTTCTTC.

J is TRBJ2-7 and V is TRBV3-1 (or the pseudogene TRBV3-2); 7 positions agree with TRBD2. V dropped 0 bases and J dropped 1; count of bases not matched to a gene: 6. Per germline, CDR1 LGHDT and CDR2 YNNKEL (reference sequence). There are 16 residues in the CDR3. This chain's CDR3 is CASSQDKGRESYEQYF. In DNA form, the CDR3 reads TGTGCCAGCAGCCAAGATAAAGGGCGGGAGTCCTACGAGCAGTACTTC.

The chain has TRBV19 and TRBJ2-6; 11 positions agree with TRBD1. CDR3 length: 17 residues. V shed 5 bases and J 3 bases; nucleotides not matched to a gene: 6. Germline V gene sequence: CDR1 LNHDA, CDR2 SQIVND (reference sequence). The CDR3 DNA is TGTGCCAGTAGTCCCTCGGACAGGGGGCTTGGGGCCAACGTCCTGACTTTC. Translated: CASSPSDRGLGANVLTF.

The chain combines TRBV6-2 or TRBV6-3 with TRBJ2-7; tentatively, D is TRBD2 (6 bases). The CDR3 loop spans 15 amino acids. Trimming pared 6 bases from V and 0 bases from J, leaving 15 bases between. Germline assignment: CDR1 MNHEY and CDR2 SVGEGT. CDR3 bases: TGTGCCAGCAGCGGATACCTAGCGAGCTCCTACGAGCAGTACTTC. This sequence encodes CASSGYLASSYEQYF.

This clone has only a few counts. The CDR3 DNA is TGTGCCAGCAGTTTTCCCCTTGGACAGGGGGATAATGGCTACACCTTC. It encodes CASSFPLGQGDNGYTF. The chain recombines TRBV28 with TRBJ1-2; 10 bases map to TRBD1. The germline V gene encodes CDR1 MDHEN and CDR2 SYDVKM. V lost 3 bases to trimming and J lost 6 bases; unmatched junction nucleotides: 10. This CDR3 is 16 amino acids long.

This clone was counted only a few times. The V and J genes are TRBV19 and TRBJ2-2, with 7 bases aligning to TRBD2. Trimming removed 7 bases from V and 7 bases from J; junction bases left unmatched: 12. CDR3 length: 15 residues. In germline, CDR1 is LNHDA, CDR2 SQIVND (reference sequence). In DNA, the CDR3 is TGTGCCAGTATGGGTGGGAGGGCGCTTAACGGGGAGCTGTTTTTT. Translated: CASMGGRALNGELFF.

The chain has TRBV27 and TRBJ1-1; D is perhaps TRBD1 (6 bases). The V gene lost 6 bases and the J gene lost 4 bases, with 15 bases spanning the gap. Germline CDR1 reads MNHEY; CDR2 reads SMNVEV (reference sequence). The CDR3 runs to 14 residues. The CDR3 spells CASREQGPATEAFF. CDR3 nucleotide sequence: TGTGCCAGCAGGGAACAGGGTCCCGCCACTGAAGCTTTCTTT.

The chain carries TRBV9 and TRBJ2-3; 11 nucleotides match TRBD2. CDR1 and CDR2 from the germline V gene are SGDLS and YYNGEE. The CDR3 sequence is 17 residues long. J gave up 2 bases and V 0 bases, and 5 bases lay outside the gene matches. CDR3: CASSVAGTSGLTDTQYF. The CDR3, as DNA: TGTGCCAGCAGCGTAGCTGGGACTAGCGGCCTCACAGATACGCAGTATTTT.

The rearrangement links TRBV10-2 to TRBJ2-1; 8 bases line up with TRBD2. Unmatched junction bases numbered 6, after V lost 4 bases and J lost 7 bases. CDR1 is WSHSY and CDR2 is SAAADI in the germline V gene. The CDR3 extends over 14 amino acids. The chain's CDR3 is CASSASGRNNEQFF. CDR3 sequence (DNA): TGCGCCAGCAGTGCCAGCGGGAGAAATAATGAGCAGTTCTTC.

This rearrangement joins TRBV9 to TRBJ2-5; 8 positions agree with TRBD2. Unmatched junction bases numbered 1, after V lost 5 bases and J lost 1 base. This CDR3 has 13 amino acids. Germline V gives CDR1 SGDLS, CDR2 YYNGEE. The CDR3 nucleotides are TGTGCCAGCAGTACTAGCGGCCAAGAGACCCAGTACTTC. Its protein product is CASSTSGQETQYF. Looking up the rest from reference TRBV9 and TRBJ2-5 gives the full variable domain: DSGVTQTPKHLITATGQRVTLRCSPRSGDLSVYWYQQSLDQGLQFLIQYYNGEERAKGNILERFSAQQFPDLHSELNLSSLELGDSALYFCASSTSGQETQYFGPGTRLLVL.

V and J are TRBV2 and TRBJ2-3; TRBD2 matches at 9 bases. J gave up 5 bases and V 3 bases, and 3 bases lay outside the gene matches. In germline, CDR1 is SNHLY, CDR2 FYNNEI. This CDR3 contains 14 residues. The CDR3 is CASSDLAGIDTQYF. The DNA of the CDR3 is TGTGCCAGCAGTGACCTAGCGGGAATAGATACGCAGTATTTT.

This sequence joins TRBV29-1 and TRBJ2-7; 7 bases align to TRBD1. CDR3 length equals 14 residues. After removal of 4 bases from V and 2 bases from J, the junction contained 8 bases not matched to a gene. Looked up from germline, CDR1 is SQVTM and CDR2 is ANQGSEA. The CDR3 nucleotides are TGCAGCGTTGCAGAGAGGACAGGAGCCTACGAGCAGTACTTC. It encodes CSVAERTGAYEQYF.

The J gene is TRBJ2-1, the V gene TRBV21-1; no check of the table's D call, TRBD2, against the DNA was made. TRBV21-1 is noted as a pseudogene. The CDR3 runs to 19 residues. The CDR3 region has the DNA TGTGCCAGCAGCAAAGGAAAGTTTAGCGGGAGGGCCCGGTACAATGAGCAGTTCTTC. This encodes CASSKGKFSGRARYNEQFF.